This T cell receptor beta chain was sequenced in a study of T cell responses to AZD1222 COVID-19 vaccine. Study-level results: Clonal diversity was possibly underestimated; the donors were predominantly white British and more often female. Without day 14 samples, only post-peak T cell repertoires were studied. Seropositive status at baseline applied to only 6 or 7 AZD1222 recipients.

To note about this clone: Its antigen is not known.

Method: immunoSEQ multiplex PCR; TCRdb's copy keeps in-frame clones and lacks some. The sample has around 130,000 clones; 70% to 90% are singletons. The V and J ends lost 2 bases and 4 bases respectively, with 15 bases between them. Germline V gene sequence: CDR1 SGDLS, CDR2 YYNGEE. This CDR3 spans 15 amino acids. The receptor was derived from an adult in good health. This rearrangement joins TRBV9 to TRBJ1-1; a possible D gene is TRBD1 (6 bases). The material sequenced was peripheral blood, taken on day 0 of AZD1222 vaccination. The DNA of the CDR3 is TGTGCCAGCAGCGTGCGGGGGGCGCGGGGCACTGAAGCTTTCTTT. Translating gives CASSVRGARGTEAFF.